This T cell receptor beta chain comes out of a study of technical replicates of blood from several donors. The repertoire was sequenced with immunoSEQ multiplex PCR; TCRdb's copy has only in-frame clones and lacks some. The table has roughly 50,000 clones, 85% to 95% seen once. Looked up from germline, CDR1 is MRHNA and CDR2 is SNTAGT. V dropped 0 bases and J dropped 3 bases, with 11 bases sitting between them. CDR3 size: 15 residues. Sequencing was done on a sample of PBMCs. The V and J genes are TRBV6-4 and TRBJ1-1; no clear D. The receptor comes from a human donor in good health. Some clones in this sample may be carry-over from other donors' samples. In nucleotides, the CDR3 is TGTGCCAGCAGTGACTCAGCGGAGGCCTACACTGAAGCTTTCTTT. Translating it yields CASSDSAEAYTEAFF.